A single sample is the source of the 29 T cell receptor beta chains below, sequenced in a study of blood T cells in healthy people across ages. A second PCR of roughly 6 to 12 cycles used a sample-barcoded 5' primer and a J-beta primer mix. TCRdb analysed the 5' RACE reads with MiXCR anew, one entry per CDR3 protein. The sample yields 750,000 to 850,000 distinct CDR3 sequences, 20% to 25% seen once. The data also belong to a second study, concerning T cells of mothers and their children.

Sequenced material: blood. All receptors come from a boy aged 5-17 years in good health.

The CDR3, as DNA: TGTGCCAGCAGCCACCCGGGACTGGATGGCTACACCTTC. This codes for CASSHPGLDGYTF. V gene TRBV7-2 combines with J gene TRBJ1-2; possible D gene TRBD1, 5 bases. V was shortened by 5 bases and J by 6 bases, with 13 bases between the two germline ends. Germline V CDR1 and CDR2: SGHTA, FQGNSA. CDR3 length equals 13 residues.

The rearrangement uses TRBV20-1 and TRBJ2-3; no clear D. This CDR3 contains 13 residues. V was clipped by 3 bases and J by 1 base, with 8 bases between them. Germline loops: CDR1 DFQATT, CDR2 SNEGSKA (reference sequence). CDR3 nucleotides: TGCAGTGCTAGCGGGTGGGGCACAGATACGCAGTATTTT. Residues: CSASGWGTDTQYF.

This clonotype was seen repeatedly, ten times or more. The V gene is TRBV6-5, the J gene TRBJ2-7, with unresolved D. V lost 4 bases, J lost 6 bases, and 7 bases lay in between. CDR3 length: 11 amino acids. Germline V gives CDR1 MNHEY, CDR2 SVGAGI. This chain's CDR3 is CASSSGGEQYF. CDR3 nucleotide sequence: TGTGCCAGCAGTTCGGGTGGCGAGCAGTACTTC.

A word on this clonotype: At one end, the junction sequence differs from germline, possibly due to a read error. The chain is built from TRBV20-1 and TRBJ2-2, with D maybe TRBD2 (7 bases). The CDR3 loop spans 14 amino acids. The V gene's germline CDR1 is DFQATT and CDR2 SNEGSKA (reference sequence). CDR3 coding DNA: TGCAGTGCTCCATCGGGGGGCAGGGTCGGGGAGCCGTTTTTT. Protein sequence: CSAPSGGRVGEPFF.

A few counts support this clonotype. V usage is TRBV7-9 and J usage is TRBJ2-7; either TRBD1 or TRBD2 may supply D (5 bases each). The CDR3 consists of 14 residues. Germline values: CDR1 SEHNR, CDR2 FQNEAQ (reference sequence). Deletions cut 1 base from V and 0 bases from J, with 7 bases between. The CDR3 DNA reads TGTGCCAGCAGCTTAGTGGGGACCTCCTACGAGCAGTACTTC. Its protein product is CASSLVGTSYEQYF.

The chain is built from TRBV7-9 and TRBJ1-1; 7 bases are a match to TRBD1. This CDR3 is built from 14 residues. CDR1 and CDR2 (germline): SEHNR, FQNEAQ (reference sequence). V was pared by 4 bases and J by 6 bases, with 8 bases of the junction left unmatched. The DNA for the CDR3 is TGTGCCAGCAGCTCAGACAGGGTTTGGCCTGAAGCTTTCTTT. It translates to CASSSDRVWPEAFF.

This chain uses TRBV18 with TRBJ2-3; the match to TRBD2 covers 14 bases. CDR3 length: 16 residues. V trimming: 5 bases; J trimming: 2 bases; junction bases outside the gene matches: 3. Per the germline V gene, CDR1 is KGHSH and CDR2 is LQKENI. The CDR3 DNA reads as TGTGCCAGCTCAGGGGGACTAGCGGGGGCCACAGATACGCAGTATTTT. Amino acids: CASSGGLAGATDTQYF.

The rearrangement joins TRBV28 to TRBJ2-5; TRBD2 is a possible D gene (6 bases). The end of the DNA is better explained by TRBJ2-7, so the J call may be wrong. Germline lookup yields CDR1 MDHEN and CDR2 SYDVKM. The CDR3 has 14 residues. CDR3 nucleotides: TGTGCCAGCACCTTAACCTCTGGGAGGTACGAGCAGTACTTC. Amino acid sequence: CASTLTSGRYEQYF.

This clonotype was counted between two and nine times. The CDR3 DNA sequence: TGTGCCAGCTCATCGGGACAGGGGGAGAGCACCGGGGAGCTGTTTTTT. This encodes CASSSGQGESTGELFF. V is TRBV18 and J is TRBJ2-2; 11 nucleotides align to TRBD1. Germline V CDR1 and CDR2: KGHSH, LQKENI. The CDR3 is 16 residues long. V gave up 5 bases and J gave up 4 bases; unmatched junction bases: 6.

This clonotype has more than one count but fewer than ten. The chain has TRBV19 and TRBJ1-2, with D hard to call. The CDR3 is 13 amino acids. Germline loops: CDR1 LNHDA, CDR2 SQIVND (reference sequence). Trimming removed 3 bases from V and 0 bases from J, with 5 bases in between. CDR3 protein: CASSMAANYGYTF. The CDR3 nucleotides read TGTGCCAGTAGTATGGCAGCTAACTATGGCTACACCTTC.

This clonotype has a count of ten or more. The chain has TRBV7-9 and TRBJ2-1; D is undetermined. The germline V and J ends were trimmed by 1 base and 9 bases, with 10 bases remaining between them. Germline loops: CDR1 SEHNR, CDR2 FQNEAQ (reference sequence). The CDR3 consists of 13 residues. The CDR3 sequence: CASSLVWESEQFF. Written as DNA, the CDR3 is TGTGCCAGCAGCTTAGTTTGGGAAAGTGAGCAGTTCTTC.

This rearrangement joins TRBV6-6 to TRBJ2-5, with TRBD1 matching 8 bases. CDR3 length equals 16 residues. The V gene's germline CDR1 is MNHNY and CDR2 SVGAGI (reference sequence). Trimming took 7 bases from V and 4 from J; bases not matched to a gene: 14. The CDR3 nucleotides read TGTGCCAGCACCCGGCTTCCGGGACAGGCGGCAGAGACCCAGTACTTC. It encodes CASTRLPGQAAETQYF.

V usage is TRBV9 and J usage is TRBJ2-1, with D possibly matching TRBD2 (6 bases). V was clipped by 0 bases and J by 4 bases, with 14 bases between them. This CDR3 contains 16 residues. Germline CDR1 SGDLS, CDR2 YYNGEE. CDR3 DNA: TGTGCCAGCAGCGTAGCCCCGCCGGGGGAATACAATGAGCAGTTCTTC. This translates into CASSVAPPGEYNEQFF.

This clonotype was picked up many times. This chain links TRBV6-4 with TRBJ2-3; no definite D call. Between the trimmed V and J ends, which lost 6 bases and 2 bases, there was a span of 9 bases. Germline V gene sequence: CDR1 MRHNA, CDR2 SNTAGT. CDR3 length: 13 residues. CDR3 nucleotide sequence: TGTGCCAGCAGCCCGTCCGACACAGATACGCAGTATTTT. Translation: CASSPSDTDTQYF.

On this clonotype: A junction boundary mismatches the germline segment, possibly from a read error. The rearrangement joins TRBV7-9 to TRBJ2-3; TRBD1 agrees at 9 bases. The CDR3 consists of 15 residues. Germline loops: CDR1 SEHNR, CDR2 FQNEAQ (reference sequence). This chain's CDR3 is CASSLAGTGSDTLYF. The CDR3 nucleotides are TGTGCCAGCAGCTTAGCAGGGACAGGGTCCGATACGCTGTATTTT.

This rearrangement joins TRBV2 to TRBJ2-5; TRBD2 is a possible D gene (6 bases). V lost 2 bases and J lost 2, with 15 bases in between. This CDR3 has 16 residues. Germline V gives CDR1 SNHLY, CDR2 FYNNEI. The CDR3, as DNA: TGTGCCAGCAGTGAACCCGGACTACCAGTACAAGAGACCCAGTACTTC. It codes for CASSEPGLPVQETQYF.

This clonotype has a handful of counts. The CDR3 here is CASSVDSTDTQYF. CDR3 in DNA: TGTGCCAGCAGCGTTGACAGCACAGATACGCAGTATTTT. This chain uses TRBV9 with TRBJ2-3; no definite D call. Deletions cut 2 bases from V and 0 bases from J, with 4 bases between. Germline CDR1 and CDR2: SGDLS and YYNGEE. The CDR3 extends over 13 amino acids.

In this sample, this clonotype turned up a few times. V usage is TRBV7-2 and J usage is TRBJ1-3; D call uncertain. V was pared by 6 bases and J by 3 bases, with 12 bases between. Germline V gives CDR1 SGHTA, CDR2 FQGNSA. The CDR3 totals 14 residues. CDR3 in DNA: TGTGCCAGCAGGGAGACTGTATTTGGAAACACCATATATTTT. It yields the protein CASRETVFGNTIYF.

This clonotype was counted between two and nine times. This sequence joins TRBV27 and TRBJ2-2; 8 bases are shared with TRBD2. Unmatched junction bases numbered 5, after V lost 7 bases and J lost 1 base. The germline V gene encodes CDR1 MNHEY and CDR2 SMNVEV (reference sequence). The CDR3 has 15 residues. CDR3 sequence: CASNAGGWNTGELFF. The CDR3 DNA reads TGTGCCAGCAACGCGGGGGGCTGGAACACCGGGGAGCTGTTTTTT.

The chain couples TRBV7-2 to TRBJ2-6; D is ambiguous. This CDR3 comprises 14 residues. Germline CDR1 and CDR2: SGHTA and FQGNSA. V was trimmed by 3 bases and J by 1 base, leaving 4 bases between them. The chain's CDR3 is CASSFKSGANVLTF. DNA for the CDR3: TGTGCCAGCAGCTTCAAGTCTGGGGCCAACGTCCTGACTTTC.

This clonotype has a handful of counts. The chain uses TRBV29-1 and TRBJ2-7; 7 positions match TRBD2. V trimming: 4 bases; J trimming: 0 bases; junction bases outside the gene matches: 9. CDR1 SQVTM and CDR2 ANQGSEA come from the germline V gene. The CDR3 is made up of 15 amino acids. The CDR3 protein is CSVVPGEGPSYEQYF. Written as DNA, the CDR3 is TGCAGCGTTGTTCCTGGGGAGGGACCCTCCTACGAGCAGTACTTC.

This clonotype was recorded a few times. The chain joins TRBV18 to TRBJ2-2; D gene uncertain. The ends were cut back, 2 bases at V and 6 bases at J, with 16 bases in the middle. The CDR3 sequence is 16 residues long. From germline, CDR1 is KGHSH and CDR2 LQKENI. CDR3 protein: CASSPTPPTGPGELFF. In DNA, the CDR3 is TGTGCCAGCTCACCAACCCCACCGACCGGCCCCGGGGAGCTGTTTTTT.

The CDR3 region has the DNA TGTGCCAGCAGTTTCAGGAATTCAAATGAAAAACTGTTTTTT. This translates into CASSFRNSNEKLFF. V and J are TRBV12-3 or TRBV12-4 and TRBJ1-4; the D is unclear. This CDR3 has 14 amino acids. Trimming removed 3 bases from V and 5 bases from J, with 10 bases in between.

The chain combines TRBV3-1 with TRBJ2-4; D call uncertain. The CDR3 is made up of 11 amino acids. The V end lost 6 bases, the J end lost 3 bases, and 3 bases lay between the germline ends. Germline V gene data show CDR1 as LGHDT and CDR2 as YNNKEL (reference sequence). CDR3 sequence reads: CASRLKNIQYF. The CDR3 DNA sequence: TGTGCCAGCAGACTCAAAAACATTCAGTACTTC.

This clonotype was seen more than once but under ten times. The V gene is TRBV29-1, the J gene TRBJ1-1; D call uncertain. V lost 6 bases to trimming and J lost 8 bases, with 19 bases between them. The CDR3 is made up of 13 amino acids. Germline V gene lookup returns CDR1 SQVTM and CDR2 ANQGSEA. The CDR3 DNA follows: TGCAGCGTAAGACCGGGCCTGAGTCGAGAAGCTTTCTTT. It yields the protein CSVRPGLSREAFF.

DNA of the CDR3: TGTGCCTGGAGTTCCGAAGGTCTGACAGGGGGCAGGGGCTACACCTTC. This translates into CAWSSEGLTGGRGYTF. The chain links TRBV30 to TRBJ1-2, with 10 nucleotides matching TRBD1. The CDR3 sequence is 16 residues long. V shed 2 bases, J shed 8 bases, and the junction held 14 bases outside the gene matches. Germline V gene data show CDR1 as GTSNPN and CDR2 as SVGIG (reference sequence).

Written as DNA, the CDR3 is TGTGCCAGCAGCCTCTCAACCTCATCGAATGAAAAACTGTTTTTT. Translating gives CASSLSTSSNEKLFF. The chain couples TRBV3-1 to TRBJ1-4; D uncertain. The CDR3 consists of 15 residues. The germline gives CDR1 LGHDT, CDR2 YNNKEL (reference sequence). The V gene lost 4 bases and the J gene lost 5 bases, with 14 bases spanning the gap.

CDR3 sequence (DNA): TGTGCCAGCAGCGGTATGGGGGATCTCACAGATACGCAGTATTTT. Translation: CASSGMGDLTDTQYF. The gene calls are TRBV9 and TRBJ2-3, with D perhaps assigned TRBD1 or TRBD2 (5 bases each). The CDR3 contains 15 residues. Germline values: CDR1 SGDLS, CDR2 YYNGEE. V shed 3 bases and J shed 2 bases, with 13 bases lying between them. Based on the CDR3 plus reference TRBV9 and TRBJ2-3, the full variable domain is DSGVTQTPKHLITATGQRVTLRCSPRSGDLSVYWYQQSLDQGLQFLIQYYNGEERAKGNILERFSAQQFPDLHSELNLSSLELGDSALYFCASSGMGDLTDTQYFGPGTRLTVL.

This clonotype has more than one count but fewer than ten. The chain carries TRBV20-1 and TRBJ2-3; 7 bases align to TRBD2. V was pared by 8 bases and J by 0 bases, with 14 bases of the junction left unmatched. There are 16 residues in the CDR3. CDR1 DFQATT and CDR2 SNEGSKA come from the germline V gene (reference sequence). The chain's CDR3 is CSKIPLLAMSTDTQYF. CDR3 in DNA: TGCAGTAAAATCCCCTTACTAGCGATGAGCACAGATACGCAGTATTTT.